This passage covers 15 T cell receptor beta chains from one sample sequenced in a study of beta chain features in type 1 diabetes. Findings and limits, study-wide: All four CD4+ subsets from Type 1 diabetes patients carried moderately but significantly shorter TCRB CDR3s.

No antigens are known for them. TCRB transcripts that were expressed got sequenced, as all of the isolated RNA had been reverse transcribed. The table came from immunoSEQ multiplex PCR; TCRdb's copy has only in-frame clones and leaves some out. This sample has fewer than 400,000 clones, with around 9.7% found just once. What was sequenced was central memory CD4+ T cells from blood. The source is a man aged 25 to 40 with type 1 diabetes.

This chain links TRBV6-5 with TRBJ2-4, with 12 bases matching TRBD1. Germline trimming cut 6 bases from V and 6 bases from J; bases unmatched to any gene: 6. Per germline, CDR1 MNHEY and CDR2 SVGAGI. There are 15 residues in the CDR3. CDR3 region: CASRAGTGGRNIQYF. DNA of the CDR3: TGTGCCAGCAGAGCCGGGACAGGGGGCAGAAACATTCAGTACTTC.

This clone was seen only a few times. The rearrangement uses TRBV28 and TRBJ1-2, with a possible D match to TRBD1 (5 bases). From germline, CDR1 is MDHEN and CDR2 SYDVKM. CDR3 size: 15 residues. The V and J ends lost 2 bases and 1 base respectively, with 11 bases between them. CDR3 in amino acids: CASSLEGVFNYGYTF. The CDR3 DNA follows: TGTGCCAGCAGTTTAGAAGGGGTCTTTAACTATGGCTACACCTTC.

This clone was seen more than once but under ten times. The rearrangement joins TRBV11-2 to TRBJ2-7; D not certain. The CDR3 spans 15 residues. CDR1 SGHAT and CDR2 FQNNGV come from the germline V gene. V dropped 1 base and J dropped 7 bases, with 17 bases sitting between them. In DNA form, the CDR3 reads TGTGCCAGCAGCTTAGTAACCGGTGCGGCTTTAGAGCAGTACTTC. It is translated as CASSLVTGAALEQYF.

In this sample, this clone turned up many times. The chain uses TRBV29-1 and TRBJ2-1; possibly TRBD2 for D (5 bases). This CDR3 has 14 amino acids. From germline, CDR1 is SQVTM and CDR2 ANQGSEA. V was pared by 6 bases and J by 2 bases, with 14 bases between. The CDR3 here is CSVPGKLTYNEQFF. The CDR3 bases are TGCAGCGTACCCGGGAAACTTACCTACAATGAGCAGTTCTTC.

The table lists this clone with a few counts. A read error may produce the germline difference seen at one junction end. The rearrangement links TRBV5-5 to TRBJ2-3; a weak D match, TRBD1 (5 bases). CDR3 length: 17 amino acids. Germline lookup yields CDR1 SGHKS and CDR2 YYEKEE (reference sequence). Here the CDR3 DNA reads TGCGCCAGCAGCCAGGGCCCCGACAAGCCCGGCCCAGATACGCAGTATTTT. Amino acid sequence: CASSQGPDKPGPDTQYF.

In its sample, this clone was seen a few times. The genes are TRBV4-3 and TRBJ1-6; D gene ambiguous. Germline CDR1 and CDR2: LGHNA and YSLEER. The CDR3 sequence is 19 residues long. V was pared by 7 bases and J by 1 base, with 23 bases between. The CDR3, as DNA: TGCGCCAGCATCGGAGGTTTCTCATTCCCTCGATCCTATAATTCACCCCTCCACTTT. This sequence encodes CASIGGFSFPRSYNSPLHF.

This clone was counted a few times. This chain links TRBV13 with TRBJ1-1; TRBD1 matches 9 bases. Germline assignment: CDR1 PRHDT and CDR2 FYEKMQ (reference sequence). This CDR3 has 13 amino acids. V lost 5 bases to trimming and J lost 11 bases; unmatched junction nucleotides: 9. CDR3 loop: CASSAPGQGLAFF. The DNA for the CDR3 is TGTGCCAGCAGCGCCCCGGGACAGGGACTGGCTTTCTTT. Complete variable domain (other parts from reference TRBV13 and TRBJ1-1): AAGVIQSPRHLIKEKRETATLKCYPIPRHDTVYWYQQGPGQDPQFLISFYEKMQSDKGSIPDRFSAQQFSDYHSELNMSSLELGDSALYFCASSAPGQGLAFFGQGTRLTVV.

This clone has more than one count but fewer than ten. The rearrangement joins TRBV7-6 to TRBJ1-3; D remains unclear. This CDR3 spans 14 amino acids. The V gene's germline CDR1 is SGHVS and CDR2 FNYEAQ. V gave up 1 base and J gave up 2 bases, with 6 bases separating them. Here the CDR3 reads CASSLGPTGNTIYF. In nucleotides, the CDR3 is TGTGCCAGCAGCTTAGGGCCAACTGGAAACACCATATATTTT.

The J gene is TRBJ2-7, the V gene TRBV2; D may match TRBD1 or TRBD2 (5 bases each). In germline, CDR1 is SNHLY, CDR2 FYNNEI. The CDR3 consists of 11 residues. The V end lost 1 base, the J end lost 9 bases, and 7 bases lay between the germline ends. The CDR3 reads CASSEVRGQYF. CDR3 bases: TGTGCCAGCAGTGAAGTGAGGGGGCAGTACTTC.

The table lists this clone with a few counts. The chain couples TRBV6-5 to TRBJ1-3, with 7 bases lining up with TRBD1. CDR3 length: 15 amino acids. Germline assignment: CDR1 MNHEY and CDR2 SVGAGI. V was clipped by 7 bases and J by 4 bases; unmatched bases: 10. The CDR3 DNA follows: TGTGCCAGCACCCCACGAAGGGGGCTAGGAAACACCATATATTTT. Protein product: CASTPRRGLGNTIYF.

CDR3 sequence: CASRQGQGPYNEQFF. The CDR3 coding sequence is TGTGCCAGCAGGCAGGGACAGGGTCCATACAATGAGCAGTTCTTC. The V gene is TRBV7-2, the J gene TRBJ2-1; 9 positions agree with TRBD1. The CDR3 is 15 residues long. V shed 6 bases and J 4 bases; nucleotides not matched to a gene: 7. Germline CDR1 is SGHTA and CDR2 is FQGNSA.

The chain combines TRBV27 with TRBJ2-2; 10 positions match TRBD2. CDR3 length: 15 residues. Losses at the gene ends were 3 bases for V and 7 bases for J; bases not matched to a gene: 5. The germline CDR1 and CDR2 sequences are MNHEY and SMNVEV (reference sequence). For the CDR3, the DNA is TGTGCCAGCAGTTTTACTAGCGGGGTGGGCGGGGAGCTGTTTTTT. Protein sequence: CASSFTSGVGGELFF.

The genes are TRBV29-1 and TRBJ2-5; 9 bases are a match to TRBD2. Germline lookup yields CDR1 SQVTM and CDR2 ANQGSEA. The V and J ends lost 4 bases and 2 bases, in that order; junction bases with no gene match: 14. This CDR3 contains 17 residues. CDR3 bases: TGCAGCGTTGTGGCCTGGAGATTAGCGGGGGAGCAAGAGACCCAGTACTTC. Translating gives CSVVAWRLAGEQETQYF.

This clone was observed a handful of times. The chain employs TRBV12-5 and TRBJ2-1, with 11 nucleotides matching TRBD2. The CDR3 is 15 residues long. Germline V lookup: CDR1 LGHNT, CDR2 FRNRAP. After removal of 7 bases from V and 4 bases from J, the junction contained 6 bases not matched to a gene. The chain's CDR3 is CASALAGGAYNEQFF. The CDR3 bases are TGTGCTAGTGCCCTAGCGGGGGGTGCTTACAATGAGCAGTTCTTC.

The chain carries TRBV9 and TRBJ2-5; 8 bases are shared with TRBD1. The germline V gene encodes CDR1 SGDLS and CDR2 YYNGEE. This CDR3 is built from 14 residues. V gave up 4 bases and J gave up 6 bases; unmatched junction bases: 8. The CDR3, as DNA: TGTGCCAGCAGCCCGCGGACAGGGTTTCAGACCCAGTACTTC. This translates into CASSPRTGFQTQYF.